This passage covers 32 T cell receptor beta chains from one sample sequenced in a study of CD8 T cells in ankylosing spondylitis. TCRdb passed the 5' RACE reads through MiXCR, listing each CDR3 protein once. This repertoire shows fewer than 250,000 distinct CDR3 sequences, about 26% found once; its top ten account for under 8%. The sequenced sample was blood, either unsorted or a sorted T cell fraction (not recorded which). These receptors were obtained from a male donor with ankylosing spondylitis or in good health (not recorded which).

In the case of this clonotype: At one boundary the junction diverges from the germline segment, which might be a read error. The chain links TRBV9 to TRBJ2-7; TRBD2 is a possible D gene (5 bases). Germline lookup yields CDR1 SGDLS and CDR2 YYNGEE. CDR3 length equals 15 residues. CDR3 nucleotide sequence: TGTGCCAACAGCGGCCCGGACTTGAGCTCCTACGAGCAGTACTTC. It specifies CANSGPDLSSYEQYF.

The chain has TRBV5-4 and TRBJ2-7; D unclear. Between the trimmed V and J ends, which lost 1 base and 4 bases, there was a span of 15 bases. The germline V gene encodes CDR1 SGHNT and CDR2 YYREEE (reference sequence). The CDR3 contains 15 residues. The CDR3 nucleotides read TGTGCCAGCAGCTTGTCGCCCGGGCCGGGTTACGAGCAGTACTTC. Amino acid sequence: CASSLSPGPGYEQYF.

The table lists this clonotype with a few counts. The chain links TRBV15 to TRBJ2-1; D not resolved. Germline V gene lookup returns CDR1 LNHNV and CDR2 YYDKDF (reference sequence). V gave up 2 bases and J gave up 9 bases, with 20 bases separating them. The length of the CDR3 is 16 residues. The CDR3 loop is CATSRTMTLTTGEQFF. CDR3 coding DNA: TGTGCCACCAGCAGAACCATGACGCTTACTACTGGTGAGCAGTTCTTC.

A word on this clonotype: A read error is possible here, since a much larger clone lies one base away. The rearrangement links TRBV20-1 to TRBJ2-3; TRBD2 aligns across 8 bases. V shed 5 bases and J 4 bases; nucleotides not matched to a gene: 23. Germline CDR1 DFQATT, CDR2 SNEGSKA (reference sequence). This CDR3 has 19 residues. The CDR3 protein is CSAECGARKREFFSDTQYF. For the CDR3, the DNA is TGCAGTGCTGAATGTGGGGCGAGAAAGCGGGAGTTTTTTTCAGATACGCAGTATTTT.

Concerning this clonotype itself: A much larger clone differs from this one at a single base, so this may be a read error. The V call is TRBV20-1, the J call TRBJ1-2, with D unresolved. Trimming left V 0 bases short and J 1 base short, with 12 bases between. Per germline, CDR1 DFQATT and CDR2 SNEGSKA (reference sequence). This CDR3 is built from 15 residues. CDR3 in DNA: TGCAGTGCTAGAGATAGTAGACGGAATAACTATGGCTACACCTTC. Amino acid sequence: CSARDSRRNNYGYTF.

This clonotype has ten or more counts. The J gene is TRBJ2-5, the V gene TRBV7-2, with 9 bases matching TRBD2. J was trimmed by 0 bases and V by 2 bases; bases with no gene match: 4. From germline, CDR1 is SGHTA and CDR2 FQGNSA. The CDR3 is 16 residues long. In DNA, the CDR3 is TGTGCCAGCAGCTTACGCGGGAGGGCCTACCAAGAGACCCAGTACTTC. It yields the protein CASSLRGRAYQETQYF.

This clonotype was picked up many times. The J gene is TRBJ2-1, the V gene TRBV5-6; 11 nucleotides line up with TRBD2. The germline V gene encodes CDR1 SGHDT and CDR2 YYEEEE. This CDR3 comprises 15 residues. The J segment lost 7 bases and the V segment lost 2 bases, leaving 5 bases of the junction unmatched. DNA for the CDR3: TGTGCCAGCAGCTTATTAGCGGGAGGGCGGAATGAGCAGTTCTTC. This gives the protein CASSLLAGGRNEQFF.

This clonotype was detected many times. The chain links TRBV11-2 to TRBJ2-2; possibly TRBD1 for D (6 bases). The CDR3 consists of 15 residues. Trimming stripped 1 base from V and 2 bases from J, with 8 bases between. CDR1 SGHAT and CDR2 FQNNGV come from the germline V gene. CDR3 region: CASSLGDKNTGELFF. As DNA, the CDR3 is TGTGCCAGCAGCTTAGGGGACAAAAACACCGGGGAGCTGTTTTTT.

As to this clonotype: This may come from a read error, since a much larger clone is one base off. The rearrangement links TRBV6-5 to TRBJ2-2; TRBD2 matches at 8 bases. Germline CDR1 reads MNHEY; CDR2 reads SVGAGI. CDR3 length: 16 residues. The CDR3 is CASSYFGRANSGELFF. The CDR3 DNA sequence: TGTGCCAGCAGTTACTTCGGGAGGGCGAACTCCGGGGAGCTGTTTTTT.

In its sample, this clonotype was seen a few times. The rearrangement uses TRBV6-1 and TRBJ2-1; D possibly uses TRBD1 or TRBD2 (7 bases each). Looked up from germline, CDR1 is MNHNS and CDR2 is SASEGT. This CDR3 is built from 13 residues. V was pared by 4 bases and J by 9 bases, with 13 bases between. The CDR3 sequence is CASSVDREGEQFF. The CDR3 nucleotides are TGTGCCAGCAGTGTCGACAGGGAGGGTGAGCAGTTCTTC.

This clonotype appeared many times. The chain employs TRBV3-1 and TRBJ2-7, with D unresolved. Deletions cut 1 base from V and 7 bases from J, with 8 bases between. The CDR3 is made up of 12 amino acids. Germline V gene sequence: CDR1 LGHDT, CDR2 YNNKEL (reference sequence). The CDR3 sequence: CASSQVVREQYF. The DNA for the CDR3 is TGTGCCAGCAGCCAAGTTGTTAGGGAGCAGTACTTC.

The CDR3: CASSSAWGTIEQYF. CDR3 DNA: TGCGCCAGCAGCTCCGCTTGGGGGACCATCGAGCAGTACTTC. The V call is TRBV5-1, the J call TRBJ2-7; D may be TRBD1 or TRBD2 (5 bases each). Germline V gives CDR1 SGHRS, CDR2 YFSETQ. V dropped 3 bases and J dropped 6 bases, with 16 bases sitting between them. CDR3 size: 14 residues.

J is TRBJ1-4 and V is TRBV12-5, with TRBD1 matching 9 bases. The V and J ends lost 0 bases and 0 bases, in that order; junction bases with no gene match: 14. From germline, CDR1 is LGHNT and CDR2 FRNRAP. This CDR3 comprises 21 residues. The CDR3 coding sequence is TGTGCTAGTGGTTTGGTACTTCCCCCCCGGGGACAGGGCGCAACTAATGAAAAACTGTTTTTT. Translated, it gives CASGLVLPPRGQGATNEKLFF.

Ten or more counts support this clonotype. The rearrangement joins TRBV20-1 to TRBJ2-1; the D is unclear. The germline V gene encodes CDR1 DFQATT and CDR2 SNEGSKA (reference sequence). Trimming removed 0 bases at V and 10 bases at J, with 13 bases between. CDR3 length: 13 amino acids. This CDR3 reads CSARDGLLGEQFF. CDR3 DNA: TGCAGTGCTAGAGATGGGCTCCTCGGGGAGCAGTTCTTC.

V is TRBV25-1 and J is TRBJ2-7; D uncertain. V lost 1 base and J lost 1, with 8 bases in between. From germline, CDR1 is MGHDK and CDR2 SYGVNS. The CDR3 sequence is 14 residues long. The CDR3 region has the DNA TGTGCCAGCAGTGAATCTATAAGTTCCTACGAGCAGTACTTC. As protein: CASSESISSYEQYF.

The chain employs TRBV4-3 and TRBJ2-1; D might be TRBD2 (6 bases). Trimming removed 0 bases at V and 5 bases at J, with 23 bases between. The CDR3 length is 19 residues. Germline V lookup: CDR1 LGHNA, CDR2 YSLEER. The CDR3 region is CASSQDRRDQRPVNNEQFF. The CDR3 DNA sequence: TGCGCCAGCAGCCAAGATAGGCGGGACCAGCGGCCGGTGAACAATGAGCAGTTCTTC.

The sample holds a few counts of this clonotype. This rearrangement joins TRBV20-1 to TRBJ2-3, with 13 positions matching TRBD2. Germline V CDR1 and CDR2: DFQATT, SNEGSKA (reference sequence). The CDR3 runs 17 residues. CDR3 DNA: TGCAGCGCGACATGGACTAGCGGGAGAATTGCAGCAGATACGCAGTATTTT. This sequence encodes CSATWTSGRIAADTQYF.

At least ten counts were recorded for this clonotype. This chain uses TRBV12-3 or TRBV12-4 with TRBJ2-1; TRBD1 matches at 11 bases. Trimming took 4 bases from V and 5 from J; bases not matched to a gene: 4. The CDR3 is 15 amino acids. The CDR3 sequence: CASSSDRGRDNEQFF. CDR3 bases: TGTGCCAGCAGTTCGGACAGGGGGCGCGACAATGAGCAGTTCTTC.

This clonotype came up many times. For the CDR3, the DNA is TGCAGTGCTAGATACAGCAATCAGCCCCAGCATTTT. It translates to CSARYSNQPQHF. The chain recombines TRBV20-1 with TRBJ1-5; D is unresolved. The CDR3 is 12 residues long. In germline, CDR1 is DFQATT, CDR2 SNEGSKA (reference sequence). V gave up 2 bases and J gave up 1 base, with 3 bases separating them.

In this sample, this clonotype turned up many times. V usage is TRBV29-1 and J usage is TRBJ2-1, with TRBD1 identical over 8 bases. V shed 7 bases and J 4 bases; nucleotides not matched to a gene: 9. Looked up from germline, CDR1 is SQVTM and CDR2 is ANQGSEA. The CDR3 is 14 residues long. The CDR3 region is CSGRTGIGYNEQFF. CDR3 DNA: TGCAGCGGACGGACAGGGATAGGGTACAATGAGCAGTTCTTC.

This clonotype was detected ten times or more. The rearrangement joins TRBV7-3 to TRBJ2-2; 8 bases are shared with TRBD1. The CDR3 extends over 18 amino acids. Looked up from germline, CDR1 is SGHTA and CDR2 is FQGTGA. J was trimmed by 0 bases and V by 5 bases; bases with no gene match: 11. The CDR3 sequence: CASSLSPGQGANTGELFF. CDR3 in DNA: TGTGCCAGCAGCCTTAGCCCCGGACAGGGAGCGAACACCGGGGAGCTGTTTTTT.

This clonotype was counted between two and nine times. This chain uses TRBV12-3 or TRBV12-4 with TRBJ2-1, with TRBD2 as a possible D gene (6 bases). V was clipped by 5 bases and J by 7 bases, with 18 bases between them. The CDR3 covers 15 residues. CDR3 bases: TGTGCCAGCAGTCTCAGGAGGGGCTACGGGAATGAGCAGTTCTTC. This translates into CASSLRRGYGNEQFF.

This clonotype was counted ten times or more. The V and J genes are TRBV24-1 and TRBJ2-5; D might be TRBD1 or TRBD2, each matching 6 bases. Per the germline V gene, CDR1 is KGHDR and CDR2 is SFDVKD. Trimming removed 7 bases at V and 4 bases at J, with 18 bases between. The CDR3 sequence is 15 residues long. The CDR3 nucleotides are TGTGCCACCAGCCCTTCCGTCGGGGGCGGAGAGACCCAGTACTTC. Its translation is CATSPSVGGGETQYF.

The chain carries TRBV14 and TRBJ1-6; D is undetermined. The V end lost 4 bases, the J end lost 9 bases, and 10 bases lay between the germline ends. This CDR3 is 13 amino acids long. Germline V gene lookup returns CDR1 SGHDN and CDR2 FVKESK. DNA of the CDR3: TGTGCCAGCAGCCCCCGATTGAGTTCACCCCTCCACTTT. Encoded protein: CASSPRLSSPLHF.

This clonotype was detected only a few times. V gene TRBV20-1 combines with J gene TRBJ2-1, with TRBD2 identical over 11 bases. The CDR3 extends over 15 amino acids. From germline, CDR1 is DFQATT and CDR2 SNEGSKA (reference sequence). V was clipped by 7 bases and J by 4 bases; unmatched bases: 9. As DNA, the CDR3 is TGCAGTGGATCCGGACTAGCGGGTAAATACAATGAGCAGTTCTTC. This translates into CSGSGLAGKYNEQFF.

This clonotype was seen many times. This chain links TRBV7-6 with TRBJ2-1, with a tentative D call TRBD2 (6 bases). The CDR3 has 13 amino acids. Germline V CDR1 and CDR2: SGHVS, FNYEAQ. Trimming stripped 2 bases from V and 6 bases from J, with 8 bases between. The CDR3 DNA follows: TGTGCCAGCAGCTTAATGACTAGCAATGAGCAGTTCTTC. Amino acids: CASSLMTSNEQFF.

The chain carries TRBV7-2 and TRBJ2-1; D unclear. Trimming pared 4 bases from V and 0 bases from J, leaving 10 bases between. CDR3 length equals 15 residues. CDR1 is SGHTA, CDR2 FQGNSA, per germline. The CDR3 reads CASSSPIGSYNEQFF. In DNA, the CDR3 is TGTGCCAGCAGCTCCCCCATTGGCTCCTACAATGAGCAGTTCTTC.

The chain links TRBV11-2 to TRBJ2-3, with 10 bases identical to TRBD1. V lost 1 base to trimming and J lost 4 bases; unmatched junction nucleotides: 2. This CDR3 contains 15 residues. CDR1 is SGHAT and CDR2 is FQNNGV in the germline V gene. This CDR3 reads CASSLVGQGADTQYF. The DNA for the CDR3 is TGTGCCAGCAGCTTAGTAGGACAGGGGGCAGATACGCAGTATTTT.

The count of this clonotype is one. This chain connects TRBV12-3 or TRBV12-4 to TRBJ1-5, with D possibly TRBD1 on 5 matching bases. The CDR3 has 15 residues. Trimming took off 5 bases at V and 1 base at J, with 12 bases between the two ends. The CDR3 coding sequence is TGTGCCAGCAGTCAAAACCGGGACAGCAATCAGCCCCAGCATTTT. Translating gives CASSQNRDSNQPQHF.

This clonotype has a count of ten or more. The chain is built from TRBV6-1 and TRBJ2-7; perhaps TRBD1 as D (6 bases). CDR1 is MNHNS, CDR2 SASEGT, per germline. This CDR3 contains 14 residues. V gave up 7 bases and J gave up 2 bases, with 15 bases separating them. CDR3 amino acids: CASKRRDTPYEQYF. The CDR3 bases are TGTGCCAGCAAGAGAAGGGACACCCCCTACGAGCAGTACTTC.

This clonotype was picked up many times. The chain carries TRBV29-1 and TRBJ1-1; the D gene is possibly TRBD1 (6 bases). V lost 5 bases and J lost 0, with 10 bases in between. Germline V gives CDR1 SQVTM, CDR2 ANQGSEA. This CDR3 has 13 amino acids. CDR3 bases: TGCAGCGTTAAGACAGGCTTGAACACTGAAGCTTTCTTT. Its protein is CSVKTGLNTEAFF.

Only a few counts were recorded for this clonotype. The J gene is TRBJ2-7, the V gene TRBV20-1; 7 positions match TRBD2. The junction had 9 bases not matched to a gene; V was cut back by 7 bases and J by 6 bases. The CDR3 consists of 12 residues. Germline values: CDR1 DFQATT, CDR2 SNEGSKA (reference sequence). The DNA of the CDR3 is TGCAGTGGGAGTGGGGGGAGGGTCGAGCAGTACTTC. Encoded protein: CSGSGGRVEQYF.